The rows below give T cell receptor beta chains drawn from one sample of a study of blood T cell repertoires in COVID-19. Clones were read by immunoSEQ multiplex PCR, and TCRdb kept only the in-frame ones, dropping some. The sample has fewer than 400,000 clones, 87% seen once. Sequencing used PBMCs or T cells enriched from blood (not recorded which). Receptor source: a woman aged 50 to 60 who had recovered from COVID-19. Both conserved end residues are part of each CDR3. The D gene is left open where the match is weak. For some rows the clone size is stated as once, few or many, or as a class when expanded; others skip it.

.,.,TRBV4-1,TRBJ1-2,TGCGCCAGCAGCCAATCAGGGTTCTATGGCTACACCTTC,CASSQSGFYGYTF
.,.,TRBV7-2,TRBJ1-2,TGTGCCAGCAGCTTAGTATCGTTTTTTCAGGGCCGGAATGGCTACACCTTC,CASSLVSFFQGRNGYTF
few,TRBD1,TRBV29-1,TRBJ1-2,TGCAGCGTTTCGAGAGACGGGACAGGGTCTCACACCTTC,CSVSRDGTGSHTF
.,TRBD1,TRBV15,TRBJ1-3,TGTGCCACCAGCAGAGGGATCGACAGGGGGCTAGGAAACACCATATATTTT,CATSRGIDRGLGNTIYF
few,.,TRBV21-1,TRBJ2-1,TGTGCCAGCAGCAAAGTACCGGGACAGGGGGACCTAATAGATAGAGATGAGCAGTTCTTC,CASSKVPGQGDLIDRDEQFF
once,.,TRBV7-2,TRBJ1-2,TGTGCCAGCAGTCGTAACCGCGGCGGCGGTGGCTACACCTTC,CASSRNRGGGGYTF
once,TRBD1,TRBV28,TRBJ2-7,TGTGCCAGCAGTTTAGCGGGACAGGGGGCTCGGGAGCAGTACTTC,CASSLAGQGAREQYF
.,.,TRBV18,TRBJ1-3,TGTGCCAGCTCACCGGGAGGGGCTAACCGAAACACCATATATTTT,CASSPGGANRNTIYF
.,.,TRBV9,TRBJ1-1,TGTGCCAGCAGCGTTGGACACCCGAACACTGAAGCTTTCTTT,CASSVGHPNTEAFF
.,.,TRBV19,TRBJ1-3,TGTGCCAGTATAGGAAACACCATATATTTT,CASIGNTIYF
.,TRBD1,TRBV29-1,TRBJ1-5,TGCAGCGTTGAAGGACAGGGTGGGCAGCCCCAGCATTTT,CSVEGQGGQPQHF
.,TRBD2,TRBV14,TRBJ2-3,TGTGCCAGCAGCCAAGTAGATGCCAGAAAAAGACTAGCGGGGGGATCAGATACGCAGTATTTT,CASSQVDARKRLAGGSDTQYF
.,TRBD1,TRBV19,TRBJ1-6,TGTGCCAGTAGTAGACAGGGGCGCGATAATTCACCCCTCCACTTT,CASSRQGRDNSPLHF
.,.,TRBV27,TRBJ1-1,TGTGCCAGCAGTACCCCGGGGAGTCTTGAAGCTTTCTTT,CASSTPGSLEAFF
few,TRBD2,TRBV18,TRBJ2-7,TGTGCCAGCTCACCCCCTGGCAGGGAGGGATCCTACGAGCAGTACTTC,CASSPPGREGSYEQYF
.,.,TRBV12-2,TRBJ2-3,TGTGCAAGTCGCTTAGCGCGAGGCCCTAGCACAGATACGCAGTATTTT,CASRLARGPSTDTQYF
.,.,TRBV3-1/TRBV3-2,TRBJ1-3,TGTGCCAGCAGCCTCACTACTACAGGGAATGGAAACACCATATATTTT,CASSLTTTGNGNTIYF
.,TRBD1,TRBV2,TRBJ1-5,TGTGCCAGCAGGGAAGACAGGGTACGGCAGCCCCAGCATTTT,CASREDRVRQPQHF
.,TRBD1,TRBV27,TRBJ1-1,TGTGCCAGCAGACCGGGGACGAAGGGGGCGACTGAAGCTTTCTTT,CASRPGTKGATEAFF
.,.,TRBV29-1,TRBJ1-1,TGCAGCGTTGAAGATCAGACAGTGGTTACTGAAGCTTTCTTT,CSVEDQTVVTEAFF
.,.,TRBV7-9,TRBJ1-5,TGTGCCAGCAGCCCGCTGGGGACACCCAATCAGCCCCAGCATTTT,CASSPLGTPNQPQHF
.,.,TRBV10-3,TRBJ1-2,TGTGCCACTCAGGGAGGTTTGGACTATGGCTACACCTTC,CATQGGLDYGYTF
.,.,TRBV18,TRBJ2-7,TGTGCCAGCTCTTCAGGTCCCTTCTACGAGCAGTACTTC,CASSSGPFYEQYF
.,TRBD1,TRBV6-4,TRBJ1-2,TGTGCCACCTGGGACAGTACCTATGGCTACACCTTC,CATWDSTYGYTF
.,.,TRBV5-6,TRBJ1-4,TGTGCCAGCAGCACGCAGGGGACAACTAATGAAAAACTGTTTTTT,CASSTQGTTNEKLFF
.,TRBD2,TRBV7-9,TRBJ2-2,TGTGCCAGCAGTCAGCCCGCGGGGGTTGGGACCGGGGAGCTGTTTTTT,CASSQPAGVGTGELFF
.,.,TRBV7-3,TRBJ2-2,TGTGCCAGCAGCCTTAGGGGCGGGGAGCTGTTTTTT,CASSLRGGELFF
.,.,TRBV20-1,TRBJ1-2,TGCAGTGCTCCAGGGAACGCCGACTACACCTTC,CSAPGNADYTF
.,.,TRBV4-3,TRBJ1-1,TGCGCCAGCAGCCAAGTCGGGAGACTGGACACTGAAGCTTTCTTT,CASSQVGRLDTEAFF
.,TRBD1,TRBV7-3,TRBJ1-4,TGTGCCAGCAGCGGTCTACAGGGGATTAATGAAAAACTGTTTTTT,CASSGLQGINEKLFF
.,TRBD2,TRBV6-4,TRBJ2-3,TGTGCCAGCAGTCCCAGCGGGGTCACAGATACGCAGTATTTT,CASSPSGVTDTQYF
.,.,TRBV7-9,TRBJ2-2,TGTGCCAGCAGCTTTTGGACAGCGAACACCGGGGAGCTGTTTTTT,CASSFWTANTGELFF
.,.,TRBV19,TRBJ1-4,TGTGCCAGCAGGGAATCAGGGGAAAAACTGTTTTTT,CASRESGEKLFF
.,.,TRBV5-8,TRBJ1-2,TGTGCCAGCAGCTTGGTCGGCGGCGGGGGGGATGGCTACACCTTC,CASSLVGGGGDGYTF
.,.,TRBV20-1,TRBJ1-2,TGCAGTGCTAGCAACTCCATCGGCTACACCTTC,CSASNSIGYTF
.,.,TRBV7-9,TRBJ2-1,TGTGCCAGCAGCTTAACAGGAAACAATGAGCAGTTCTTC,CASSLTGNNEQFF
.,TRBD1,TRBV4-1,TRBJ1-3,TGCGCCAGCAGCGATACAGGGGGCGCACCTGGAAACACCATATATTTT,CASSDTGGAPGNTIYF